The 10 T cell receptor beta chains listed next were all sequenced from one sample in a study of monozygotic twins with cystic fibrosis (dated by TCRdb to 2020 to 2023). Libraries came from the immunoSEQ multiplex PCR assay. TCRdb holds this immuneACCESS table with in-frame rearrangements only. Some clones are missing; in checked studies, unresolved V genes explain under half, and the rest has no known cause. Across this sample there are 30,000 to 45,000 clones, with 84% seen only once. Around 1.7% of the sample rests with the top ten. The sample comprised blood. The receptor set was obtained from a girl aged 2 to 9 with cystic fibrosis.

This sequence joins TRBV19 and TRBJ2-7; D gene uncertain. The CDR3 runs 14 residues. The ends were cut back, 5 bases at V and 0 bases at J, with 11 bases in the middle. The germline V gene encodes CDR1 LNHDA and CDR2 SQIVND (reference sequence). CDR3 DNA sequence: TGTGCCAGTAGTTCGGACGGTCCCTCCTACGAGCAGTACTTC. It yields the protein CASSSDGPSYEQYF.

The chain recombines TRBV19 with TRBJ1-3, with D possibly being TRBD1 (5 bases). The CDR3 contains 16 residues. CDR1 and CDR2 (germline): LNHDA, SQIVND (reference sequence). With 0 bases removed from V and 0 bases from J, the gap between germline ends came to 9 bases. CDR3 residues: CASSIDRDSSGNTIYF. The CDR3 DNA reads as TGTGCCAGTAGTATAGATCGAGACAGCTCTGGAAACACCATATATTTT.

This clone was seen once. The rearrangement uses TRBV2 and TRBJ2-6; 7 bases agree with TRBD2. The CDR3 totals 16 residues. Germline assignment: CDR1 SNHLY and CDR2 FYNNEI. After removal of 4 bases from V and 2 bases from J, the junction contained 5 bases not matched to a gene. The CDR3, as DNA: TGTGCCAGCAGTGGCGTTGGGGGGGCTGGGGCCAACGTCCTGACTTTC. This translates into CASSGVGGAGANVLTF. The full variable domain, in which reference TRBV2 and TRBJ2-6 provide the parts outside the CDR3, is EPEVTQTPSHQVTQMGQEVILRCVPISNHLYFYWYRQILGQKVEFLVSFYNNEISEKSEIFDDQFSVERPDGSNFTLKIRSTKLEDSAMYFCASSGVGGAGANVLTFGAGSRLTVL.

The V call is TRBV5-1, the J call TRBJ2-6; TRBD1 or TRBD2 may be the D gene (5 bases each). CDR1 SGHRS and CDR2 YFSETQ come from the germline V gene. The CDR3 has 17 residues. Trimming shortened V by 0 bases and J by 0 bases, and 10 bases separated the two germline ends. DNA of the CDR3: TGCGCCAGCAGCTTGGCGGGACGGCTCTCTGGGGCCAACGTCCTGACTTTC. As protein: CASSLAGRLSGANVLTF.

V usage is TRBV12-5 and J usage is TRBJ1-2, with 7 bases identical to TRBD1. V shed 2 bases and J 3 bases; nucleotides not matched to a gene: 3. The CDR3 spans 14 residues. The V gene's germline CDR1 is LGHNT and CDR2 FRNRAP. The CDR3 loop is CASGLSGTDYGYTF. For the CDR3, the DNA is TGTGCTAGTGGTTTGTCCGGGACAGACTATGGCTACACCTTC. The whole variable domain, remainder taken from reference TRBV12-5 and TRBJ1-2, is DARVTQTPRHKVTEMGQEVTMRCQPILGHNTVFWYRQTMMQGLELLAYFRNRAPLDDSGMPKDRFSAEMPDATLATLKIQPSEPRDSAVYFCASGLSGTDYGYTFGSGTRLTVV.

This sequence joins TRBV7-2 and TRBJ2-4; a weak D match, TRBD2 (5 bases). Trimming removed 5 bases from V and 9 bases from J, with 23 bases in between. The germline V gene has CDR1 SGHTA and CDR2 FQGNSA. The CDR3 sequence is 16 residues long. This CDR3 is CASSPLSSGLGSIQYF. In nucleotides, the CDR3 is TGTGCCAGCAGCCCACTATCGTCGGGATTGGGAAGCATTCAGTACTTC.

The J gene is TRBJ2-7, the V gene TRBV30; D unresolved. Germline V lookup: CDR1 GTSNPN, CDR2 SVGIG (reference sequence). V was shortened by 0 bases and J by 2 bases, with 8 bases between the two germline ends. The CDR3 has 13 amino acids. The CDR3 nucleotides are TGTGCCTGGAGTGTAGGTGTTCCCTACGAGCAGTACTTC. This sequence encodes CAWSVGVPYEQYF.

This clone was observed a single time. Written as DNA, the CDR3 is TGTGCCAGCAGTTACCTCGGACAGGGGGCAAGCGAGCAGTACTTC. Its translation: CASSYLGQGASEQYF. The chain joins TRBV6-5 to TRBJ2-7, with 11 positions matching TRBD1. The V segment lost 2 bases and the J segment 6 bases; nucleotides outside the gene matches: 6. The CDR3 loop spans 15 amino acids. CDR1 and CDR2 from the germline V gene are MNHEY and SVGAGI.

The chain joins TRBV5-1 to TRBJ2-5; D is possibly TRBD2 (7 bases). Germline CDR1 is SGHRS and CDR2 is YFSETQ. This CDR3 region has 14 residues. The V end was cut by 0 bases, the J end by 7 bases, with 13 bases between. The CDR3 nucleotides are TGCGCCAGCAGCTTGGTGCCAGGGGAGGGGACCCAGTACTTC. Encoded protein: CASSLVPGEGTQYF.

The chain combines TRBV19 with TRBJ2-5, with TRBD1 matching 8 bases. This CDR3 spans 13 amino acids. Germline loops: CDR1 LNHDA, CDR2 SQIVND (reference sequence). V lost 7 bases, J lost 5 bases, and 6 bases stayed unmatched. CDR3 coding DNA: TGTGCCAGTAATCAGGGGGCTGCCGAGACCCAGTACTTC. Encoded protein: CASNQGAAETQYF.